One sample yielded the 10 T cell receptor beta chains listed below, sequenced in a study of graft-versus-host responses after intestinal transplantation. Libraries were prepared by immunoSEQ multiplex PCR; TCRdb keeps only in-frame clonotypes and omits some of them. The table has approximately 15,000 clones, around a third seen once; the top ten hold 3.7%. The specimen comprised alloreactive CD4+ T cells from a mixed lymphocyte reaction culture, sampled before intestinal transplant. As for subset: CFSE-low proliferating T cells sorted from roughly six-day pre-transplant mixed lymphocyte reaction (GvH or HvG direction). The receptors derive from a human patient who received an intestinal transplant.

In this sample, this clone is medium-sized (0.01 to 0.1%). The CDR3 bases are TGTGCCAGCAGTTTCGGGAGGGAAAAACTGTTTTTT. It specifies CASSFGREKLFF. The rearrangement uses TRBV28 and TRBJ1-4, with D uncertain. CDR1 is MDHEN, CDR2 SYDVKM, per germline. Trimming cost V 3 bases and J 8 bases, with 7 bases left between them. The CDR3 runs 12 residues.

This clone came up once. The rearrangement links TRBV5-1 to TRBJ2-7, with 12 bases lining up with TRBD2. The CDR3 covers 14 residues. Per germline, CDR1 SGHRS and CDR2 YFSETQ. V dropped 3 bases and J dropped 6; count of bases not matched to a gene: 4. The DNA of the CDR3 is TGCGCCAGCAGCTCTAGCGGGAGGGCCTTCGAGCAGTACTTC. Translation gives CASSSSGRAFEQYF.

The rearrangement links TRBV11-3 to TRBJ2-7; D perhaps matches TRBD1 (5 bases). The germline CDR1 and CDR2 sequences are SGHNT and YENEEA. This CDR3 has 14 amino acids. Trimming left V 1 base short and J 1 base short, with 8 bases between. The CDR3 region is CASSLGGLSYEQYF. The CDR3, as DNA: TGTGCCAGCAGCTTAGGGGGCTTATCCTACGAGCAGTACTTC.

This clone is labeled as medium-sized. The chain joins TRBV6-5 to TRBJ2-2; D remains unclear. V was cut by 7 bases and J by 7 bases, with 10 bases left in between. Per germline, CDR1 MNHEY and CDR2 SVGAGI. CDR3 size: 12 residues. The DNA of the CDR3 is TGTGCCAGCATAAACAGCCGCGGGGAGCTGTTTTTT. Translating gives CASINSRGELFF.

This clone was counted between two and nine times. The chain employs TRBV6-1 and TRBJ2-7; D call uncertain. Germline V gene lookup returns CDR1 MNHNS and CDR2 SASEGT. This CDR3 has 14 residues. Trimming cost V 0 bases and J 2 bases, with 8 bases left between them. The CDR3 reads CASSEAGQTYEQYF. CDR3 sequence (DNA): TGTGCCAGCAGTGAAGCAGGGCAAACCTACGAGCAGTACTTC.

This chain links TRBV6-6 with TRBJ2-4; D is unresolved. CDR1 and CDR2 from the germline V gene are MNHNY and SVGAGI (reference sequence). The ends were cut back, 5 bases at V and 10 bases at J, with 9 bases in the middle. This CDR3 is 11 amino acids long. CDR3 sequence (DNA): TGTGCCAGCAGTAACGTTGGGATTCAGTACTTC. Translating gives CASSNVGIQYF.

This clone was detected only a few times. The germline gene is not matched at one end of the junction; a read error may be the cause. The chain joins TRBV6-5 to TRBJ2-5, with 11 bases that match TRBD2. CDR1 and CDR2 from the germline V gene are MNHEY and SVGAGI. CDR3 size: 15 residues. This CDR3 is CACSYPTSGTQTQYF. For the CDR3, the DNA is TGTGCCTGCAGTTATCCGACTAGCGGGACGCAGACCCAGTACTTC.

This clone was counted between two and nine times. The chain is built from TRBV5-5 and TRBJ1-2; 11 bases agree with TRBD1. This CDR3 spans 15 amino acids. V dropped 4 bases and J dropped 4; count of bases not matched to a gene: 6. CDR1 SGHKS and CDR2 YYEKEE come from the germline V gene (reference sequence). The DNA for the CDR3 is TGTGCCAGCAGCGAGGGGACAGGGGGTGCCTATGGCTACACCTTC. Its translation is CASSEGTGGAYGYTF.

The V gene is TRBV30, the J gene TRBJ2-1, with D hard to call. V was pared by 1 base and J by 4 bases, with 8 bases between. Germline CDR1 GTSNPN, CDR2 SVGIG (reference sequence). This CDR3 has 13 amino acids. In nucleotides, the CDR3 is TGTGCCTGGAGTGCGAACAGTTACAATGAGCAGTTCTTC. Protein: CAWSANSYNEQFF.

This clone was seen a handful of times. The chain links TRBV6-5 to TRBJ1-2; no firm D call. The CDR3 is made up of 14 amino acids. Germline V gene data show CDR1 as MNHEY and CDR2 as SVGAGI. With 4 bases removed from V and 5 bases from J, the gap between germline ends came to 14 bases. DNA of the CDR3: TGTGCCAGCAGTTTAGACGGACCGCGATATGGCTACACCTTC. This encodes CASSLDGPRYGYTF.